This TCR beta chain stems from a study of beta chain features in type 1 diabetes. The germline V gene has CDR1 SGHDN and CDR2 FVKESK. Trimming took 5 bases from V and 7 from J; bases not matched to a gene: 4. The CDR3 spans 12 residues. This clone came up many times. Its matching antigen is unknown. General study results and limits: Moderately but significantly shorter TCRB CDR3s were found in Type 1 diabetes patients in all four CD4+ subsets.

Expressed TCRB transcripts got sequenced, as all isolated RNA was reverse transcribed. Read counts averaged approximately 3.6 million for samples of naive, central memory and regulatory T cells. Method: immunoSEQ multiplex PCR; TCRdb's copy keeps in-frame clones and lacks some. The table shows 200,000 to 300,000 clones, with approximately 15% occurring only once. The rearrangement links TRBV14 to TRBJ2-7; TRBD1 matches 8 bases. The clonotype was recovered from a man younger than 45 with type 1 diabetes. The source material was naive CD4+ T cells from blood. CDR3 coding DNA: TGTGCCAGCAGCAGGACAGGGTTGGAGCAGTACTTC. It is translated as CASSRTGLEQYF.